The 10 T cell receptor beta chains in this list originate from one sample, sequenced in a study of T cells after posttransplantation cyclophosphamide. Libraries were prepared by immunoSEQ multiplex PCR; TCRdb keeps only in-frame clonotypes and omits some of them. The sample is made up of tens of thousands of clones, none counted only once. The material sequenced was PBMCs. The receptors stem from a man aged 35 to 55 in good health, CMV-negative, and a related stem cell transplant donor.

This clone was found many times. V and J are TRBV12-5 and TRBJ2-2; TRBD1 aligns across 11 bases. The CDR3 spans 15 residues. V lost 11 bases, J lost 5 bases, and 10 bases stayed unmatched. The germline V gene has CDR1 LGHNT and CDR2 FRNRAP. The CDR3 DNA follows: TGTGCTTCAAGAGAGGGACAGGGGGGGACCGGGGAGCTGTTTTTT. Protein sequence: CASREGQGGTGELFF.

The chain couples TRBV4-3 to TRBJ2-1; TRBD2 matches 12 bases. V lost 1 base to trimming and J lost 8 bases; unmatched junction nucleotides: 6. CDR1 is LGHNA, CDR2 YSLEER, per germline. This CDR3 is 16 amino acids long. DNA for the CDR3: TGCGCCAGCAGCCAAGTAGGACTAGCGGGAAGGGATGAGCAGTTCTTC. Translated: CASSQVGLAGRDEQFF.

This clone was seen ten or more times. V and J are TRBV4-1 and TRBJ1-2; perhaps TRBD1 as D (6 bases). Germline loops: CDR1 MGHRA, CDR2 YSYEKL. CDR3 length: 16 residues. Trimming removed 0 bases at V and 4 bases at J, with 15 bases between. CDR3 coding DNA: TGCGCCAGCAGCCAAGACCAACGACAGGCAGGCTATGGCTACACCTTC. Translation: CASSQDQRQAGYGYTF.

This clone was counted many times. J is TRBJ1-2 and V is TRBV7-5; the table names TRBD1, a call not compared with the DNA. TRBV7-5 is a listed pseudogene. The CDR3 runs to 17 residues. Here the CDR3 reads CARSLDRDRGRSCGYTF. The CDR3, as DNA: TGTGCCAGAAGCTTAGACCGGGACAGGGGGCGCAGTTGTGGCTACACCTTC.

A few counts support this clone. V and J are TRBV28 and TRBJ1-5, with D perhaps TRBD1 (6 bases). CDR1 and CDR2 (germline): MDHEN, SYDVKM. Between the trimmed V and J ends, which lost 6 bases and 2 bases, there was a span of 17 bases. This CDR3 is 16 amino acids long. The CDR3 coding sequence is TGTGCCAGCAGCTCCGGACAGACCCACGGCAATCAGCCCCAGCATTTT. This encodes CASSSGQTHGNQPQHF.

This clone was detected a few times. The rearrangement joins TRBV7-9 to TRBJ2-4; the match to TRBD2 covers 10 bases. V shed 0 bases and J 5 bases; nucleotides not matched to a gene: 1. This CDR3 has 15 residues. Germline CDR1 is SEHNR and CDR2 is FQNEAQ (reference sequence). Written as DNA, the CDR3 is TGTGCCAGCAGCTTAGCCGGACTAGCGGAAAACATTCAGTACTTC. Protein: CASSLAGLAENIQYF. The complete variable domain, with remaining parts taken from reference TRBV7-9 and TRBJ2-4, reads DTGVSQNPRHKITKRGQNVTFRCDPISEHNRLYWYRQTLGQGPEFLTYFQNEAQLEKSRLLSDRFSAERPKGSFSTLEIQRTEQGDSAMYLCASSLAGLAENIQYFGAGTRLSVL.

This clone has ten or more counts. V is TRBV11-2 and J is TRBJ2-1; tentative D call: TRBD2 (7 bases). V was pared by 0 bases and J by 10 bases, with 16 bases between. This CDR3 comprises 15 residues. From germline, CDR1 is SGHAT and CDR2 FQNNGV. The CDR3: CASSLDGWGGGEQFF. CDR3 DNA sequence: TGTGCCAGCAGCTTAGATGGTTGGGGGGGCGGGGAGCAGTTCTTC.

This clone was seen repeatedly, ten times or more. The CDR3 DNA reads as TGTGCCAGCAGCCCCTCGACAGGCTATGGCTACACCTTC. As protein: CASSPSTGYGYTF. This chain uses TRBV7-3 with TRBJ1-2; D possibly corresponds to TRBD1 (6 bases). This CDR3 spans 13 amino acids. V lost 5 bases and J 4 bases, leaving 11 bases between the germline ends. Germline values: CDR1 SGHTA, CDR2 FQGTGA.

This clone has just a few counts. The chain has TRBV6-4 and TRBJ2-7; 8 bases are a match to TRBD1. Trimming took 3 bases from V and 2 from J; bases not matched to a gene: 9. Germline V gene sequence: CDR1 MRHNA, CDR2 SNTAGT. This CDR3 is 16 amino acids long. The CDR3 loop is CASSERGEQGAYEQYV. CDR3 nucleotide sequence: TGTGCCAGCAGTGAGAGAGGTGAACAGGGGGCCTACGAGCAGTACGTC.

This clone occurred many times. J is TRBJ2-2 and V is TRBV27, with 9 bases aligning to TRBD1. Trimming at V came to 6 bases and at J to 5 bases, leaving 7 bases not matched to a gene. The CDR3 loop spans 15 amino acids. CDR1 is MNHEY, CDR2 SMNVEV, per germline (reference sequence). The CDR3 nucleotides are TGTGCCAGCAGCCTCCGGGACAGGGCTACCGGGGAGCTGTTTTTT. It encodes CASSLRDRATGELFF.